The sequence of this T cell receptor beta chain was determined in a study of T cell repertoires in ileal Crohn's disease. Assay: immunoSEQ multiplex PCR; the TCRdb copy retains only in-frame clones and omits some. The sample shows 13,000 to 15,000 clones, around 70% of them seen only once. This CDR3 is 16 amino acids long. V lost 4 bases and J lost 1, with 14 bases in between. Germline V gives CDR1 MNHEY, CDR2 SVGAGI. The chain recombines TRBV6-5 with TRBJ1-5, with D unresolved. The receptor was isolated from an adult with Crohn's disease. The material sequenced was ileal tissue. CDR3 sequence (DNA): TGTGCCAGCAGTTTCTTCTCGGCACTCAGCAATCAGCCCCAGCATTTT. This translates into CASSFFSALSNQPQHF.